The present T cell receptor beta chain was sequenced within a study of blood T cell repertoires in COVID-19. About the study: Nucleic acid was either cDNA or gDNA, and it came from T cells, B-cell-depleted T cells, or PBMCs.

The assay was immunoSEQ multiplex PCR, and TCRdb's table has in-frame clones only and misses some. Of some 170,000 clones listed, over 70% were seen once; the top ten hold about 10%. The sequencing sample was made of peripheral blood. This TCR was recovered from a woman of 80 years or more with active or convalescent COVID-19.

CDR3 in DNA: TGTGCCAGCAGTGAAAGTGGGACAGGCTATGGCTACACCTTC. Protein: CASSESGTGYGYTF. The rearrangement links TRBV6-1 to TRBJ1-2; 8 positions agree with TRBD1. V was pared by 2 bases and J by 4 bases, with 3 bases of the junction left unmatched. The length of the CDR3 is 14 residues. Germline V gene data show CDR1 as MNHNS and CDR2 as SASEGT.